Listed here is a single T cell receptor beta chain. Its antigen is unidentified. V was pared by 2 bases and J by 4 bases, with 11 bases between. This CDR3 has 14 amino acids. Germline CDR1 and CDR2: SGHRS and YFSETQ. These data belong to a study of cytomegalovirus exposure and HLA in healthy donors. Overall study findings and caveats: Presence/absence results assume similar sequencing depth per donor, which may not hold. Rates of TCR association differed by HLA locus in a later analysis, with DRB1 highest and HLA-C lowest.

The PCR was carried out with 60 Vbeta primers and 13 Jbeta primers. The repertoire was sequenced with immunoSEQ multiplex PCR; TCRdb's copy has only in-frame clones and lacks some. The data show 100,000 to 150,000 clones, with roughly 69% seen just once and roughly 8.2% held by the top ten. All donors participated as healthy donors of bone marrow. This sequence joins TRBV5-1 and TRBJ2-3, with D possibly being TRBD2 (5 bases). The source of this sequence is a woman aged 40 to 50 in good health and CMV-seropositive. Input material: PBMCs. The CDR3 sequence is CASSFVSGPDTQYF. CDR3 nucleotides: TGCGCCAGCAGCTTCGTGAGCGGACCAGATACGCAGTATTTT.